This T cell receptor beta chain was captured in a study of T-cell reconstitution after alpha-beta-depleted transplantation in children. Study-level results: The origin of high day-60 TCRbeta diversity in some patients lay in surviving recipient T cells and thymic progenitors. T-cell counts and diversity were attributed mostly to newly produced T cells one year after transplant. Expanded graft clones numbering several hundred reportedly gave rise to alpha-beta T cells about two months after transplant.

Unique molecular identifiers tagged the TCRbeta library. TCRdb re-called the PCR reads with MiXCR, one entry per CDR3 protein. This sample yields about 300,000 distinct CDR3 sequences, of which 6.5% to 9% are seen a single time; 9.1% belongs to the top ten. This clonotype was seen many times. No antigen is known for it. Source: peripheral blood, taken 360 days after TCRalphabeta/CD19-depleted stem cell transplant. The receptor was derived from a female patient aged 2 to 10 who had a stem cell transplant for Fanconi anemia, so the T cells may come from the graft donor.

The CDR3 region is CSAWGGAGTDTQYF. CDR3 coding DNA: TGCAGTGCTTGGGGGGGGGCCGGCACAGATACGCAGTATTTT. This rearrangement joins TRBV20-1 to TRBJ2-3; D perhaps matches TRBD2 (7 bases). This CDR3 spans 14 amino acids. Germline lookup yields CDR1 DFQATT and CDR2 SNEGSKA (reference sequence). With 5 bases removed from V and 1 base from J, the gap between germline ends came to 13 bases.